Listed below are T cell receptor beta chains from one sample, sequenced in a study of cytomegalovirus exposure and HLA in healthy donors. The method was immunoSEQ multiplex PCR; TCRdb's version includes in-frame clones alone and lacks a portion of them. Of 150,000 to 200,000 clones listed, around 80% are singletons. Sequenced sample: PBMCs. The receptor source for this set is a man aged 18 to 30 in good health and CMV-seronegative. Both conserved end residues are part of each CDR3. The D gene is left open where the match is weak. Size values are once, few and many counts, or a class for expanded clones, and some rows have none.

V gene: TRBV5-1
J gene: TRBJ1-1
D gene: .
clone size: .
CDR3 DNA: TGCGCCAGCAGCTTGGGGGGCTCGAACACTGAAGCTTTCTTT
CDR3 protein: CASSLGGSNTEAFF

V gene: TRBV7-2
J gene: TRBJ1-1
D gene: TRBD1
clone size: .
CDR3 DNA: TGTGCCAGCAGCACCCGACCCGGGACAGGGAGCGGAGCTTTCTTT
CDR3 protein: CASSTRPGTGSGAFF

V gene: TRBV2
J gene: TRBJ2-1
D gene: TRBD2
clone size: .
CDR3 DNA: TGTGCCAGCAGTGATCCGGCGGGAGGAGGAAATGAGCAGTTCTTC
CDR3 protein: CASSDPAGGGNEQFF

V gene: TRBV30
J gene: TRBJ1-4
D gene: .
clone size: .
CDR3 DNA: TGTGCCTGGAGTTCGGGGGGCGGGAACGAAAAACTGTTTTTT
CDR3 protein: CAWSSGGGNEKLFF

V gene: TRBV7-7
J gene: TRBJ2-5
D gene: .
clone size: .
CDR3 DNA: TGTGCTAGCAGCACGGGGAACACTTACCAAGAGACCCAGTACTTC
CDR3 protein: CASSTGNTYQETQYF

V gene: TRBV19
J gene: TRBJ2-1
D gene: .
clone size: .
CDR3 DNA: TGTGCCAGTAGTTCGCAGGGAAATTTTCTCGGCAATGAGCAGTTCTTC
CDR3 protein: CASSSQGNFLGNEQFF

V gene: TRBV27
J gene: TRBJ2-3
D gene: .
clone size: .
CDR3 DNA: TGTGCCACTAGAGACCGAGCGGCCCCCACAGATACGCAGTATTTT
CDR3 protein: CATRDRAAPTDTQYF

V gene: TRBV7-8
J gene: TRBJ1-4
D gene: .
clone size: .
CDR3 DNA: TGTGCCAGCAGCTTAGGACTAGCCGAAAAACTGTTTTTT
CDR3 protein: CASSLGLAEKLFF

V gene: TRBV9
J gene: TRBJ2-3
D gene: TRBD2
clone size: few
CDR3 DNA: TGTGCCAGCAGCACGCGGACTAGCGGGGGGGCGGGCACAGATACGCAGTATTTT
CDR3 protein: CASSTRTSGGAGTDTQYF

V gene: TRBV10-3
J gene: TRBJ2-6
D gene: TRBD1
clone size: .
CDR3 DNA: TGTGCCATCAGTGAGGGGACAGGGGCGAATGGGGCCAACGTCCTGACTTTC
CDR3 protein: CAISEGTGANGANVLTF

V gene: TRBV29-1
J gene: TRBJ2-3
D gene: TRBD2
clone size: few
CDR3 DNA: TGCAGCGTTGAAGGGACTAGGGTCAACACAGATACGCAGTATTTT
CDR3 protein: CSVEGTRVNTDTQYF

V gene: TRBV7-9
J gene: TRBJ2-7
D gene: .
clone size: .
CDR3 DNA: TGTGCCAGCAGCTCAGGGGTTGGGCAGTACTTC
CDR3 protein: CASSSGVGQYF

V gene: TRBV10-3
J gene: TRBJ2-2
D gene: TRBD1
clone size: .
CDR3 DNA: TGTGCCACGCAGGGGGTAGGCACCGGGGAGCTGTTTTTT
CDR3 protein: CATQGVGTGELFF

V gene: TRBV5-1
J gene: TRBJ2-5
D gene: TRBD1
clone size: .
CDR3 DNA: TGCGCCAGCAGCTTGGGCCAGGGGGTTACCTCGGAGACCCAGTACTTC
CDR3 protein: CASSLGQGVTSETQYF

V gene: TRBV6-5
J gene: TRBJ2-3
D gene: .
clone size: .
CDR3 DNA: TGTGCCAGCAGTTACTCGGACCTCCGGGGAGATACGCAGTATTTT
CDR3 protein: CASSYSDLRGDTQYF

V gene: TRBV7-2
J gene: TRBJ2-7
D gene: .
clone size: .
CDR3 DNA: TGTGCCAGCAGCACAATAGCGGTCTCCTACGAGCAGTACTTC
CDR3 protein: CASSTIAVSYEQYF

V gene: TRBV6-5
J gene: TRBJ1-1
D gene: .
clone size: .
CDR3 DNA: TGTGCCAGCACTCCCCAGGGTTCTACTGAAGCTTTCTTT
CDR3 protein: CASTPQGSTEAFF

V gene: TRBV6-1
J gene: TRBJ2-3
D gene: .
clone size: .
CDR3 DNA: TGTGCCAGCAGTTCGACTAAACCAGGCACAGATACGCAGTATTTT
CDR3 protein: CASSSTKPGTDTQYF

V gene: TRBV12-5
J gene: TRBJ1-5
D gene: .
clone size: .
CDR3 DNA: TGTGCTAGTCAAGGCGACAGCTATCAGCCCCAGCATTTT
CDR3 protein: CASQGDSYQPQHF

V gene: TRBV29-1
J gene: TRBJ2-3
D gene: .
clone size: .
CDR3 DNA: TGCAGCGTTGATTGGGGGAGGTCTGGCACAGATACGCAGTATTTT
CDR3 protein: CSVDWGRSGTDTQYF

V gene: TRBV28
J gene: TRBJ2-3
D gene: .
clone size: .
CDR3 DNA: TGTGCCAGCAGCACCACCGCGGGGCCCACAGATACGCAGTATTTT
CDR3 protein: CASSTTAGPTDTQYF

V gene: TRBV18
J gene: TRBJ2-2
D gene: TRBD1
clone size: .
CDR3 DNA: TGTGCCAGCTCACCTAGGACAGGGAACACCGGGGAGCTGTTTTTT
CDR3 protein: CASSPRTGNTGELFF

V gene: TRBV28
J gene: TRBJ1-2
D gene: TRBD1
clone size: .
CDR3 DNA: TGTGCCAGCAGTTTAGAAGGGGGGACAGACTGGGGCTACACCTTC
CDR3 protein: CASSLEGGTDWGYTF

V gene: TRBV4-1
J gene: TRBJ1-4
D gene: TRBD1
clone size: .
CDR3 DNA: TGCGCCAGCAGCCTTGGACAGGGGCCGTCTGAAAAACTGTTTTTT
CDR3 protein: CASSLGQGPSEKLFF

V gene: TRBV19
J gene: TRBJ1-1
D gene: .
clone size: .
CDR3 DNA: TGTGCCACCTTTTGGGGGGGCACTGAAGCTTTCTTT
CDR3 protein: CATFWGGTEAFF

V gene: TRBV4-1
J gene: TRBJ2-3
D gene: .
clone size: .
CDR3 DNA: TGCGCCAGCAGCCCCCGGCTAGCCGGAGATACGCAGTATTTT
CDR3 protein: CASSPRLAGDTQYF

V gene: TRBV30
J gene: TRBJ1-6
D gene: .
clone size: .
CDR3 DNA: TGTGCCTGGAGGGGAGTGGGAGATTCACCCCTCCACTTT
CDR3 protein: CAWRGVGDSPLHF

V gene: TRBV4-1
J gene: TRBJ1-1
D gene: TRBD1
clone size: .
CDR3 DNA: TGCGCCAGCAGCCAAAAGACAGGGGCCCACGAAGCTTTCTTT
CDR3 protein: CASSQKTGAHEAFF

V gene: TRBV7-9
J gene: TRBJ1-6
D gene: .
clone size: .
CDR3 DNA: TGTGCCAGCAGCTTAGATGTCGGGGTAGATTCACCCCTCCACTTT
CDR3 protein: CASSLDVGVDSPLHF

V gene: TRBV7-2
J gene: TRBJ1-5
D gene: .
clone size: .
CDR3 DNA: TGTGCCAGCAGCCCCCACCGGGGGGATCAGCCCCAGCATTTT
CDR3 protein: CASSPHRGDQPQHF

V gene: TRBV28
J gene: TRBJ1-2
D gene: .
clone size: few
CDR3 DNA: TGTGCCAGCAGTTTGGGAGTTTCTGGGGGCTACACCTTC
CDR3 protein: CASSLGVSGGYTF

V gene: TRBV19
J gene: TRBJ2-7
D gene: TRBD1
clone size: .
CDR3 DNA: TGTGCCATTCTCCGGTGCGGGACAGGGTCCTACGAGCAGTACTTC
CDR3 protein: CAILRCGTGSYEQYF

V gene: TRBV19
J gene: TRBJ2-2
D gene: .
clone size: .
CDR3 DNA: TGTGCCAGTAGGCGGGGGCAAATTAACGGGGAGCTGTTTTTT
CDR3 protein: CASRRGQINGELFF

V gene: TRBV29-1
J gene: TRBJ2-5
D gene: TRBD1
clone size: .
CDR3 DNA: TGCAGCGCCCGAACAGGGGGTCCAGAGACCCAGTACTTC
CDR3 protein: CSARTGGPETQYF

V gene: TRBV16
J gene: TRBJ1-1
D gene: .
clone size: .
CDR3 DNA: TGTGCCAGCAGCCATAACTCCAGGGTGGGCACTGAAGCTTTCTTT
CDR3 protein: CASSHNSRVGTEAFF

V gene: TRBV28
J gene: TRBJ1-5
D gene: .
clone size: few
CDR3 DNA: TGTGCCAGCAGGGCAGGACAGCTTCACAATCAGCCCCAGCATTTT
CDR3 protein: CASRAGQLHNQPQHF

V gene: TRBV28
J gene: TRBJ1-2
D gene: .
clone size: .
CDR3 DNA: TGTGCCAGCAGGGAGATTAACTATGGCTACACCTTC
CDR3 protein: CASREINYGYTF

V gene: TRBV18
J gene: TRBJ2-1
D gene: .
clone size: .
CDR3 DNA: TGTGCCAGCTCACCAAGGGAGTCGAGCAATGAGCAGTTCTTC
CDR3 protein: CASSPRESSNEQFF

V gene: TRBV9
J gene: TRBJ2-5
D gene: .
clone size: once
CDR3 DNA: TGTGCCAGCAGCGTAGGGACAGTACAAGAGACCCAGTACTTC
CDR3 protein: CASSVGTVQETQYF

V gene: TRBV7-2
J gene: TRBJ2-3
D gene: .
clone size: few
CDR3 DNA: TGTGCCAGCATCCCCCTGCCGGGGGTTTATAGCACAGATACGCAGTATTTT
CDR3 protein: CASIPLPGVYSTDTQYF